Reported below is one T cell receptor (beta chain). The data belong to a study of blood T cell repertoires in COVID-19. Study context: The United States, Italy and Spain were the sources of the acute and convalescent COVID-19 samples. Sources were T cells, B-cell-depleted T cells, or PBMCs; the material itself was cDNA or gDNA.

Followed over time, Seattle patients had been enrolled while infection was active. The CDR3 sequence is 16 residues long. With 4 bases removed from V and 1 base from J, the gap between germline ends came to 14 bases. Germline lookup yields CDR1 SGHKS and CDR2 YYEKEE (reference sequence). Original processing methods: How many nucleated cells were present was estimated from reference gene primer amplification. Sequencing was performed with immunoSEQ multiplex PCR; in TCRdb, only in-frame clones are kept and a portion is missing. From that table come the V and J calls and clone size; the DNA was used to work out D and trimming. The sample lists roughly 150,000 clones, about 85% seen once, with less than 10% in the top ten.

This chain uses TRBV5-5 with TRBJ2-2; perhaps TRBD1 as D (6 bases). The clonotype originates from an older woman with COVID-19, enrolled during active disease. Sequenced: peripheral blood. The CDR3 loop is CASSPDEQGNTGELFF. CDR3 DNA sequence: TGTGCCAGCAGCCCTGACGAACAGGGGAACACCGGGGAGCTGTTTTTT.